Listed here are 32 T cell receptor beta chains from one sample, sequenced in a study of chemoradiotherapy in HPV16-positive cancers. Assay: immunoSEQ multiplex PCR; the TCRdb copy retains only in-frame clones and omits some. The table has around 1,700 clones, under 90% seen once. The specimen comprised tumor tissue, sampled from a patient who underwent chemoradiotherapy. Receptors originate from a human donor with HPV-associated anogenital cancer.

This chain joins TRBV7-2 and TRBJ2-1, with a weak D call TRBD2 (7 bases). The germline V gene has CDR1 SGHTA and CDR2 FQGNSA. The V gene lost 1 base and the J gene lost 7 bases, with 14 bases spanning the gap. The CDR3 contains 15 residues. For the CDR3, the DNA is TGTGCCAGCAGCTTAGAGGGAGGGGGGTGGAATGAGCAGTTCTTC. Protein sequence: CASSLEGGGWNEQFF. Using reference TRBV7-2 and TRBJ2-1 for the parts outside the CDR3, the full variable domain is GAGVSQSPSNKVTEKGKDVELRCDPISGHTALYWYRQSLGQGLEFLIYFQGNSAPDKSGLPSDRFSAERTGGSVSTLTIQRTQQEDSAVYLCASSLEGGGWNEQFFGPGTRLTVL.

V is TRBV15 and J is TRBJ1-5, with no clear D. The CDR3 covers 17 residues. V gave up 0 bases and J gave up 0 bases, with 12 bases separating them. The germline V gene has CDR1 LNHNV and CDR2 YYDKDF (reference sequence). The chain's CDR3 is CATSREIGFYSNQPQHF. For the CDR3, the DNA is TGTGCCACCAGCAGAGAGATAGGGTTTTATAGCAATCAGCCCCAGCATTTT.

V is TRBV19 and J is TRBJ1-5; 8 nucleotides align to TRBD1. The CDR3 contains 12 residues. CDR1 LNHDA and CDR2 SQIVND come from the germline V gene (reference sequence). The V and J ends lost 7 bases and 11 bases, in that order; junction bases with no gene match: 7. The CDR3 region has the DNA TGTGCCAGTATGGACAGGGTACGGTCCCAGCATTTT. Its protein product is CASMDRVRSQHF.

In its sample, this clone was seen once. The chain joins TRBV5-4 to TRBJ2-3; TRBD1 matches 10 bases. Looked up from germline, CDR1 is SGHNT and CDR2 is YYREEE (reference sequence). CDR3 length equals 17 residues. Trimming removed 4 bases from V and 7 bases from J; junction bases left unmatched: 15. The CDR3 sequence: CASSHGRDRGLMNTQYF. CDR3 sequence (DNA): TGTGCCAGCAGCCATGGCCGAGACAGGGGGCTCATGAATACGCAGTATTTT.

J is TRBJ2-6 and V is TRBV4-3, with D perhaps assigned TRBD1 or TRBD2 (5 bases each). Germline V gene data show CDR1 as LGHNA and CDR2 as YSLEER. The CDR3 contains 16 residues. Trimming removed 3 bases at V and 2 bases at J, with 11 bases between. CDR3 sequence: CASSQGVGTGANVLTF. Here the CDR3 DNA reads TGCGCCAGCAGCCAGGGGGTGGGGACTGGGGCCAACGTCCTGACTTTC.

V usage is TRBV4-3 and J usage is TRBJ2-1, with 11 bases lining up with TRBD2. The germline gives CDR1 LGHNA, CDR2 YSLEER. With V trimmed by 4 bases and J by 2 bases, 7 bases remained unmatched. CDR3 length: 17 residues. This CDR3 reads CASSLIAGGLTYNEQFF. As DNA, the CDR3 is TGCGCCAGCAGCCTAATAGCGGGGGGGCTAACCTACAATGAGCAGTTCTTC.

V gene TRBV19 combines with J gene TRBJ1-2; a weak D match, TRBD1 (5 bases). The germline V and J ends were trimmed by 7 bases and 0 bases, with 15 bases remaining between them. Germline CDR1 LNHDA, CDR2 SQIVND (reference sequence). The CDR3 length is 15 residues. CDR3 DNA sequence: TGTGCCAGTAACATCCCAGGGAAAGCTAACTATGGCTACACCTTC. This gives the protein CASNIPGKANYGYTF. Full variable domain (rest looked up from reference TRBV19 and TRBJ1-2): DGGITQSPKYLFRKEGQNVTLSCEQNLNHDAMYWYRQDPGQGLRLIYYSQIVNDFQKGDIAEGYSVSREKKESFPLTVTSAQKNPTAFYLCASNIPGKANYGYTFGSGTRLTVV.

CDR3 residues: CASIPRRWGTPYLSYNEQFF. CDR3 nucleotides: TGTGCCAGCATACCAAGAAGGTGGGGGACTCCCTATCTCTCCTACAATGAGCAGTTCTTC. This sequence joins TRBV7-8 and TRBJ2-1; maybe TRBD2 (6 bases). The CDR3 contains 20 residues. Trimming took off 7 bases at V and 0 bases at J, with 28 bases between the two ends. Germline V gene lookup returns CDR1 SGHVS and CDR2 FQNEAQ.

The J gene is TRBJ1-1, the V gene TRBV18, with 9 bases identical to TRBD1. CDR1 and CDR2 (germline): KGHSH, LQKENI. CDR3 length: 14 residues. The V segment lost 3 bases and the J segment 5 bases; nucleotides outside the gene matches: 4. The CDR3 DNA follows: TGTGCCAGCTCACCGGGACAGGGTTGGACTGAAGCTTTCTTT. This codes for CASSPGQGWTEAFF.

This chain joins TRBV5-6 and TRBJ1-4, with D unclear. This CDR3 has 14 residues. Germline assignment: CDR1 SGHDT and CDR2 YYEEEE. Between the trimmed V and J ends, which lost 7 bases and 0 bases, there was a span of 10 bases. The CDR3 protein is CASGAVATNEKLFF. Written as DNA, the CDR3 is TGTGCCAGCGGTGCAGTTGCAACTAATGAAAAACTGTTTTTT.

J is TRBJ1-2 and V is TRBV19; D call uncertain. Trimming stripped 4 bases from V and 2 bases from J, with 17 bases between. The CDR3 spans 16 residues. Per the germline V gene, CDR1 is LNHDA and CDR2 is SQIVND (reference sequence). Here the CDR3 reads CASSRGRKITNYGYTF. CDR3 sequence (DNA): TGTGCCAGTAGTAGGGGTCGGAAGATTACGAACTATGGCTACACCTTC.

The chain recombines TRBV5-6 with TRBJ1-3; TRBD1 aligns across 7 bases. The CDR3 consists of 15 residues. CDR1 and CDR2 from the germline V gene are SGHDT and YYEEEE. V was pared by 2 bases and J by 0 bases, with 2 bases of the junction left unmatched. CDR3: CASSLQGSSGNTIYF. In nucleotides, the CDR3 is TGTGCCAGCAGCTTACAGGGGAGCTCTGGAAACACCATATATTTT.

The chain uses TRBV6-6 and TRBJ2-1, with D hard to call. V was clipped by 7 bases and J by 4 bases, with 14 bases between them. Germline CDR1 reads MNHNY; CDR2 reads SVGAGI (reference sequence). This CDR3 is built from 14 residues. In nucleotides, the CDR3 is TGTGCCAGCACCTCGCGTAGCCCATACAATGAGCAGTTCTTC. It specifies CASTSRSPYNEQFF.

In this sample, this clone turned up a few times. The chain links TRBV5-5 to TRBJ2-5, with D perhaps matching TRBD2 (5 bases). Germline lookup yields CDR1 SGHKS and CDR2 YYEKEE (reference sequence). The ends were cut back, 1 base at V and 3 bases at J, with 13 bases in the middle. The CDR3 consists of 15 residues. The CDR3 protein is CASSLLPAGKETQYF. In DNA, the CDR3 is TGTGCCAGCAGCTTGCTCCCGGCGGGCAAAGAGACCCAGTACTTC.

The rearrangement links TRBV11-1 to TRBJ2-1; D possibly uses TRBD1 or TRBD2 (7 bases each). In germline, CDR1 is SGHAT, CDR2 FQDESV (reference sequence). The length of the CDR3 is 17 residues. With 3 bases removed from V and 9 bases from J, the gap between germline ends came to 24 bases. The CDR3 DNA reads TGTGCCAGCAGCTTTATGAGCCGGGCCAGGGGGGGCGGTGAGCAGTTCTTC. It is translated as CASSFMSRARGGGEQFF.

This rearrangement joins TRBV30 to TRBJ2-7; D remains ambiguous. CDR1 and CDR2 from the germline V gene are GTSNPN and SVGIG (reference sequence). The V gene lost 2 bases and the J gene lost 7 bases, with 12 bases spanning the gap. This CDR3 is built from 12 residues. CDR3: CAWSWAYGEQYF. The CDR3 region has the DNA TGTGCCTGGAGTTGGGCTTACGGGGAGCAGTACTTC. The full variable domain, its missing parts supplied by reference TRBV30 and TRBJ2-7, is SQTIHQWPATLVQPVGSPLSLECTVEGTSNPNLYWYRQAAGRGLQLLFYSVGIGQISSEVPQNLSASRPQDRQFILSSKKLLLSDSGFYLCAWSWAYGEQYFGPGTRLTVT.

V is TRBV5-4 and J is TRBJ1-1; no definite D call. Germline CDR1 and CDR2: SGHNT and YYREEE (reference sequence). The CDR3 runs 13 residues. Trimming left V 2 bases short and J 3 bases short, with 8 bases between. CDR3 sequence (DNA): TGTGCCAGCAGCTTCGAGGAGTACACTGAAGCTTTCTTT. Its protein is CASSFEEYTEAFF.

CDR3 loop: CASKSGYTGELFF. CDR3 sequence (DNA): TGTGCCAGCAAATCAGGGTACACCGGGGAGCTGTTTTTT. The rearrangement links TRBV6-5 to TRBJ2-2; possible D gene TRBD1, 5 bases. Germline V gene sequence: CDR1 MNHEY, CDR2 SVGAGI. With 7 bases removed from V and 3 bases from J, the gap between germline ends came to 9 bases. The CDR3 consists of 13 residues.

The CDR3 nucleotides read TGCGCCAGCAGCCAAGATTTCGGGCCCAGCACAGATACGCAGTATTTT. This codes for CASSQDFGPSTDTQYF. V gene TRBV4-3 combines with J gene TRBJ2-3, with unresolved D. The V gene lost 0 bases and the J gene lost 0 bases, with 10 bases spanning the gap. The CDR3 is made up of 16 amino acids. CDR1 LGHNA and CDR2 YSLEER come from the germline V gene.

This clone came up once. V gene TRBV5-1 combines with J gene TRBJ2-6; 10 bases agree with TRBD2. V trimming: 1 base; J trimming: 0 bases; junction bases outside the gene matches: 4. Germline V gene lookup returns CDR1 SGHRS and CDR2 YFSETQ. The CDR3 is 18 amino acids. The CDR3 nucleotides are TGCGCCAGCAGCTTGACGACTAGCGGGTTCTCTGGGGCCAACGTCCTGACTTTC. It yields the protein CASSLTTSGFSGANVLTF.

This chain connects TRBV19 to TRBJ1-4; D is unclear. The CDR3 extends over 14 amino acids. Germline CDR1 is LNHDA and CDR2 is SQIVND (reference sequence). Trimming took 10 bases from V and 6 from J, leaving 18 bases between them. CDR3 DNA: TGTGCCACCTCGGGAGGGTGGGAGGATGAAAAACTGTTTTTT. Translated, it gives CATSGGWEDEKLFF.

The CDR3 bases are TGCGCCAGCAGCCGAATTCAGCCCCAGCATTTT. Protein product: CASSRIQPQHF. The chain recombines TRBV4-3 with TRBJ1-5; D is uncertain. CDR1 LGHNA and CDR2 YSLEER come from the germline V gene. Trimming cost V 4 bases and J 6 bases, with 4 bases left between them. CDR3 length equals 11 residues.

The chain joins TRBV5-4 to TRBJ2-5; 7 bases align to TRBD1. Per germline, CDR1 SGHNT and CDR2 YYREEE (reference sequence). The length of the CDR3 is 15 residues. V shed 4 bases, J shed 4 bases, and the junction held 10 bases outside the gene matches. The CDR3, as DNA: TGTGCCAGCAGCCCCGGACAGGCGCGGGTAGAGACCCAGTACTTC. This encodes CASSPGQARVETQYF.

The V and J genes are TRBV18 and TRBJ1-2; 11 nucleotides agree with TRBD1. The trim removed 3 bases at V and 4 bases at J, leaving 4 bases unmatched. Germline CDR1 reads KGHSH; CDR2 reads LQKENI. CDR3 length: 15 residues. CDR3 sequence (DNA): TGTGCCAGCTCACCGGGACAGGGGGGACCCTATGGCTACACCTTC. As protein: CASSPGQGGPYGYTF.

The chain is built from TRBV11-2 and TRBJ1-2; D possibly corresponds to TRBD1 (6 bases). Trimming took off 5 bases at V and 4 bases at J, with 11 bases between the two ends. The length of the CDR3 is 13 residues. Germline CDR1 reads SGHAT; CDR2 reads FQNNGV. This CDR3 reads CASSRSTGYGYTF. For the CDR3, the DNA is TGTGCCAGCAGCCGTTCGACAGGCTATGGCTACACCTTC.

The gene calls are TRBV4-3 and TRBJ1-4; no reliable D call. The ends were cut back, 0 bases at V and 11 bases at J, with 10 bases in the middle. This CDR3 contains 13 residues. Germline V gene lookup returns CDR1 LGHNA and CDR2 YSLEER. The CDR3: CASSQDFGIKLFF. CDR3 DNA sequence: TGCGCCAGCAGCCAAGATTTCGGGATTAAACTGTTTTTT.

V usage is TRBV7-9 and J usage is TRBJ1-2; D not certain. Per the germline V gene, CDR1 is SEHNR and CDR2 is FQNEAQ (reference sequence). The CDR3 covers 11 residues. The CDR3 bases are TGTGAAAGCGGTGACGACTATGGCTACACCTTC. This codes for CESGDDYGYTF.

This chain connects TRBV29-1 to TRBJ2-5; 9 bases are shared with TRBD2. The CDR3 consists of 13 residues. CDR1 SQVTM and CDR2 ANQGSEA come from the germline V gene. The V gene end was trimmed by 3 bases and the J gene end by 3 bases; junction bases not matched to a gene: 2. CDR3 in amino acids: CSVEASGEETQYF. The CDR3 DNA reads TGCAGCGTTGAGGCTAGCGGGGAAGAGACCCAGTACTTC.

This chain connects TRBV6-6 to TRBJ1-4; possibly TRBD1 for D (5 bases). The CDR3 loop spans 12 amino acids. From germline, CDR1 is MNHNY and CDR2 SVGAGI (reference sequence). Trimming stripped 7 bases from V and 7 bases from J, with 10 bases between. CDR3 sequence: CASNRGGEKLFF. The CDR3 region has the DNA TGTGCCAGCAACCGTGGGGGTGAAAAACTGTTTTTT.

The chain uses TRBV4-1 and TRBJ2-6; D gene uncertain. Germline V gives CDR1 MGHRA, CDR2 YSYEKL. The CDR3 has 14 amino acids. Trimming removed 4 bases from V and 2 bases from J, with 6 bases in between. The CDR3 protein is CASSRLAGANVLTF. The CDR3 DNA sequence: TGCGCCAGCAGCCGGCTAGCTGGGGCCAACGTCCTGACTTTC.

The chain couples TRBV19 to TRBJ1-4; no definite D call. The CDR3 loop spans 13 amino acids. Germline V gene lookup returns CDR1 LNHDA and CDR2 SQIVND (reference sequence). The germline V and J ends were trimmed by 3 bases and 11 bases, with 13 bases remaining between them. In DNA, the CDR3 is TGTGCCAGTAGTATGGCCCTCACGACGAAACTGTTTTTT. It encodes CASSMALTTKLFF.

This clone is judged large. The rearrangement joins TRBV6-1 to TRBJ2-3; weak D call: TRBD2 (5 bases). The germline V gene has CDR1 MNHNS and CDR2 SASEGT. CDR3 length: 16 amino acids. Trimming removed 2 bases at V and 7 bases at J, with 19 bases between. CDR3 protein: CASSERGIKYENTQYF. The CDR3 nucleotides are TGTGCCAGCAGTGAACGAGGGATTAAATACGAGAATACGCAGTATTTT.